This T cell receptor (beta chain) was profiled in a study of blood T cell repertoires in COVID-19. V shed 5 bases, J shed 9 bases, and the junction held 4 bases outside the gene matches. The CDR3 is 13 amino acids. Germline CDR1 is MDHEN and CDR2 is SYDVKM. Repertoires were generated with immunoSEQ multiplex PCR, while TCRdb's copy carries only in-frame clones and drops some. The repertoire consists of some 180,000 clones, with around 80% occurring once and the leading ten covering roughly an eighth. This sequence was found in a human donor in a cohort sampled during active COVID-19. The J gene is TRBJ1-6, the V gene TRBV28; 7 nucleotides match TRBD1. The sequenced material came from peripheral blood. The CDR3: CASSRDRVSPLHF. The CDR3 DNA follows: TGTGCCAGCAGTCGTGACAGGGTTTCACCCCTCCACTTT.